The rows below give T cell receptor beta chains drawn from one sample of a study of cytomegalovirus exposure and HLA in healthy donors. Profiled with immunoSEQ multiplex PCR; TCRdb holds only in-frame clones, not every one. The sample has about 140,000 clones, about four fifths seen once. Material: PBMCs. All receptors derive from a man aged 35 to 55 in good health and CMV-seropositive. Each CDR3 is given with its conserved first and last residue. The D gene is left open where the match is weak. Not all rows give a size; the values are once, few, many and, for expanded clones, a class.

>NA|TRBV7-2|NA|TRBJ2-3
TGTGCCAGCAGCACCCGGGTTCTTAAGGGGGCAGATACGCAGTATTTT
CASSTRVLKGADTQYF
>NA|TRBV25-1|NA|TRBJ2-3
TGTGCCAGCAGGCCCGGGGGTAGTGCAGATACGCAGTATTTT
CASRPGGSADTQYF
>NA|TRBV15|NA|TRBJ1-3
TGTGCCACCAGCAGAGGGGCCGGTGGAAACACCATATATTTT
CATSRGAGGNTIYF
>few|TRBV7-2|TRBD2|TRBJ2-7
TGTGCCAGCAGCCCAAGACTAGCGGGGGCCTACGAGCAGTACTTC
CASSPRLAGAYEQYF
>NA|TRBV9|TRBD1|TRBJ2-1
TGTGCCAGCAGCCCGCCTCAGGGGGATTGGGATGAGCAGTTCTTC
CASSPPQGDWDEQFF
>NA|TRBV6-5|TRBD2|TRBJ2-3
TGTGCCAGCAGGCCTAGCGGGAAAAGCACAGATACGCAGTATTTT
CASRPSGKSTDTQYF
>few|TRBV27|TRBD1|TRBJ1-2
TGTGCCAGCAGTGCTTGGGACAGGGGCAACTATGGCTACACCTTC
CASSAWDRGNYGYTF
>NA|TRBV15|TRBD2|TRBJ2-1
TGTGCCACCAGCAGAGGAACGAGCGGGACCTACAATGAGCAGTTCTTC
CATSRGTSGTYNEQFF
>NA|TRBV18|NA|TRBJ2-5
TGTGCCAGCTCCCGGGGCAGGGGCCAAGAGACCCAGTACTTC
CASSRGRGQETQYF
>NA|TRBV5-1|TRBD1|TRBJ2-7
TGCGCCAGCAGCTTATGGACAGGGTCCTACGAGCAGTACTTC
CASSLWTGSYEQYF
>NA|TRBV6-1|NA|TRBJ2-3
TGTGCCACCAGGGGTCTCGACAGGGATACGCAGTATTTT
CATRGLDRDTQYF
>once|TRBV30|NA|TRBJ1-2
TGTGCCTGCCACCCGGGAGCCTATGGCTACACCTTC
CACHPGAYGYTF
>NA|TRBV5-1|TRBD1|TRBJ2-5
TGCGCCAGCAGCTACAGGGGCGGCCAAGAGACCCAGTACTTC
CASSYRGGQETQYF
>NA|TRBV2|NA|TRBJ2-3
TGTGCCAGCAGGAGAGCGGGTTACACAGATACGCAGTATTTT
CASRRAGYTDTQYF
>NA|TRBV27|TRBD1|TRBJ1-1
TGTGCCAGCAGTACCTACAGGGGGGAAGCTTTCTTT
CASSTYRGEAFF
>NA|TRBV6-1|NA|TRBJ1-2
TGTGCCAGCAGTGAAGGGGGAGGCGGGGTTTATGGCTACACCTTC
CASSEGGGGVYGYTF
>NA|TRBV7-3|TRBD1|TRBJ1-6
TGTGCCAGCAGCTTATCAGGGGGCAATTCACCCCTCCACTTT
CASSLSGGNSPLHF
>NA|TRBV5-1|NA|TRBJ2-7
TGCGCCAGCAGCTACTCCCTTGGCTCCTACGAGCAGTACTTC
CASSYSLGSYEQYF
>NA|TRBV11-3|NA|TRBJ2-1
TGTGCCAGCACCCGTGGAGCGGAGGCCTACAATGAGCAGTTCTTC
CASTRGAEAYNEQFF
>once|TRBV2|NA|TRBJ1-1
TGTGCCAGCAGTCCTGACAGGAGAACTGAAGCTTTCTTT
CASSPDRRTEAFF
>NA|TRBV11-3|NA|TRBJ2-5
TGTGCCAGCAGTTCGGGACTGCGGGAGACCCAGTACTTC
CASSSGLRETQYF
>NA|TRBV6-1|TRBD1|TRBJ2-3
TGTGCCAGCAACGCGGGACAGGGGTTCACAGATACGCAGTATTTT
CASNAGQGFTDTQYF
>NA|TRBV5-5|NA|TRBJ1-1
TGTGCCAGCAGCTTGGTGGGGAGGTCGGCTGAAGCTTTCTTT
CASSLVGRSAEAFF
>NA|TRBV9|NA|TRBJ1-1
TGTGCCAGCAGCGTAGTCGGAGGGAACACTGAAGCTTTCTTT
CASSVVGGNTEAFF
>NA|TRBV5-4|NA|TRBJ2-3
TGTGCCAGCAGTATCGGGGGAAGCACAGATACGCAGTATTTT
CASSIGGSTDTQYF
>few|TRBV7-8|NA|TRBJ1-3
TGTGCCAGCAGCTCGACAGACTCTGGAAACACCATATATTTT
CASSSTDSGNTIYF
>NA|TRBV7-2|NA|TRBJ1-2
TGTGCCAGCAGCTTAGGCGGAATACACTATGGCTACACCTTC
CASSLGGIHYGYTF
>NA|TRBV7-2|NA|TRBJ1-1
TGTGCCAGCAGCTTAAATCGGGACTATACGCCCAAGTTT
CASSLNRDYTPKF
>NA|TRBV6-5|TRBD2|TRBJ2-1
TGTGCCAGCAGTATAGCGGGAAAGAACAATGAGCAGTTCTTC
CASSIAGKNNEQFF
>NA|TRBV19|NA|TRBJ2-6
TGTGCCAGTACCTCCCTGGAGGGTTCTGGGGCCAACGTCCTGACTTTC
CASTSLEGSGANVLTF
>NA|TRBV4-1|TRBD1|TRBJ2-1
TGCGCCAGCAGCCAAGGGGGGACAGTTGAGCAGTTCTTC
CASSQGGTVEQFF
>NA|TRBV2|NA|TRBJ2-1
TGTGCCAGCAGTGTAATCCTTAGTGAGCAGTTCTTC
CASSVILSEQFF
>NA|TRBV7-9|TRBD1|TRBJ2-3
TGTGCCAGCAGCCCGGGACAGGGGTACACAGATACGCAGTATTTT
CASSPGQGYTDTQYF
>NA|TRBV4-2|NA|TRBJ1-2
TGTGCCAGCAGCCAAGGGGAAGGGGAAAACTATGGCTACACCTTC
CASSQGEGENYGYTF
>NA|TRBV7-3|NA|TRBJ2-7
TGTGCCAGCAGCTTGGCGGACAACTCCTACGAGCAGTACTTC
CASSLADNSYEQYF
>NA|TRBV7-2|NA|TRBJ2-5
TGTGCCAGCAGCGACGCTCCTTTGGCGACGGGGACCCAGTACTTC
CASSDAPLATGTQYF
>NA|TRBV28|TRBD1|TRBJ2-7
TGTGCCAGCAGTTTATATCCGGGACAGGGGTTTTACGAGCAGTACTTC
CASSLYPGQGFYEQYF
>NA|TRBV4-3|NA|TRBJ2-2
TGCGCCAGCAGCCCACTCTATCCTCGCAACTTGAACACCGGGGAGCTGTTTTTT
CASSPLYPRNLNTGELFF
>NA|TRBV6-4|TRBD1|TRBJ2-1
TGTGCCAGCAGTGCCCCGGACAGGGTCAATGAGCAGTTCTTC
CASSAPDRVNEQFF
>few|TRBV20-1|NA|TRBJ2-5
TGCATCCCGGGGGAGACCCAGTACTTC
CIPGETQYF